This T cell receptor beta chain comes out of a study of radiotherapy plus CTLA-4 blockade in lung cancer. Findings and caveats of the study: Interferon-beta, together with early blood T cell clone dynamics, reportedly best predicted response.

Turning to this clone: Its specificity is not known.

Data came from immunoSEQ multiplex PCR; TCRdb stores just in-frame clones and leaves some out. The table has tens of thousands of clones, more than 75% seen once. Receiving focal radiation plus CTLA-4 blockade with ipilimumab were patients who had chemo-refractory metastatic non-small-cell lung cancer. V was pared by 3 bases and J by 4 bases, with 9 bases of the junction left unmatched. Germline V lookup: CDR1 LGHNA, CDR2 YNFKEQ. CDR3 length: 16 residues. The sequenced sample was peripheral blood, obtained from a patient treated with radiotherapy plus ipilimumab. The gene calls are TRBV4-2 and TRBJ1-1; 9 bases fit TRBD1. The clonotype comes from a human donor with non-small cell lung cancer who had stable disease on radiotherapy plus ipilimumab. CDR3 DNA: TGTGCCAGCAGCCACGACACAGGGGGCCGCGCCACTGAAGCTTTCTTT. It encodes CASSHDTGGRATEAFF.